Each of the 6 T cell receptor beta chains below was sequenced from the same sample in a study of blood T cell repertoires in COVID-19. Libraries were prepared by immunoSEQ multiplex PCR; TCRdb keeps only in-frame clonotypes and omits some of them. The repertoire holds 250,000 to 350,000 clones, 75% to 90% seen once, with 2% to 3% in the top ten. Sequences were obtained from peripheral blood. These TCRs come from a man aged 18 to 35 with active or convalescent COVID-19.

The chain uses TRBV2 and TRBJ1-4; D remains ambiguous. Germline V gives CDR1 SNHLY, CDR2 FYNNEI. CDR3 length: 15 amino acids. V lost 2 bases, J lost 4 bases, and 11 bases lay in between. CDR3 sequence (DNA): TGTGCCAGCAGTGAACCCCCACAGAGTAATGAAAAACTGTTTTTT. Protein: CASSEPPQSNEKLFF.

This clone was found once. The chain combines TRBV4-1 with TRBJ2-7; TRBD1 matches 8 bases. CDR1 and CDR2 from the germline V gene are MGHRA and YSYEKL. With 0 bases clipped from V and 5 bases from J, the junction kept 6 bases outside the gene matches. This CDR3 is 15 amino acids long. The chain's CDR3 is CASSQEDRVLNEQYF. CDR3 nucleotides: TGCGCCAGCAGCCAAGAGGACAGGGTATTGAACGAGCAGTACTTC.

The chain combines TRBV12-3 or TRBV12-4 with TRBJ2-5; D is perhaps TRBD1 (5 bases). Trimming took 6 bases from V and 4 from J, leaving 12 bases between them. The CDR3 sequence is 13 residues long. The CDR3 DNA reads TGTGCCAGCAGCCCAGGGTGGGGAGAGACCCAGTACTTC. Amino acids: CASSPGWGETQYF.

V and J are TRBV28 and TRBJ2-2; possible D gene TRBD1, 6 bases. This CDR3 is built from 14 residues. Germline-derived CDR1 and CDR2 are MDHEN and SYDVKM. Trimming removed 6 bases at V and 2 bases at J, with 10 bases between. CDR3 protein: CASRGQPNTGELFF. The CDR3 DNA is TGTGCCAGCAGAGGACAGCCTAACACCGGGGAGCTGTTTTTT.

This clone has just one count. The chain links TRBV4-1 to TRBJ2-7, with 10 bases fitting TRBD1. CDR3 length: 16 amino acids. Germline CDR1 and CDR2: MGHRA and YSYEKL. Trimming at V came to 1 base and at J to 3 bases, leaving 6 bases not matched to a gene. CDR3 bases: TGCGCCAGCAGCCAAGGTGACAGGGGGCAGAGCTACGAGCAGTACTTC. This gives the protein CASSQGDRGQSYEQYF.

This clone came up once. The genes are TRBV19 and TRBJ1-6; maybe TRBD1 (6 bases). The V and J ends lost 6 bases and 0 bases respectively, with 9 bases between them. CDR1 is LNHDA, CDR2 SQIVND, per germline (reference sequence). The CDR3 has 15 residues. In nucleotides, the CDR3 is TGTGCCAGTAGAACGGACAGCTCCTATAATTCACCCCTCCACTTT. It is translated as CASRTDSSYNSPLHF.